This T cell receptor beta chain was recovered during a study of early T cells in non-severe SARS-CoV-2 infection. This clonotype was counted a few times. The target antigen is unknown. Study findings and constraints: Anti-spike CD8 specificities were favored by VDJdb matching, whose results missed private and CD4 specificities.

The CDR3 has 11 amino acids. Germline CDR1 and CDR2: MNHNY and SVGAGI (reference sequence). V lost 6 bases, J lost 5 bases, and 7 bases lay in between. Each CDR3 protein gets one entry after TCRdb re-called the 5' RACE reads with MiXCR. Of 35,000 to 40,000 distinct CDR3 sequences in the sample, 3.5% to 5% were seen once. The sequenced sample consisted of whole blood. This chain joins TRBV6-6 and TRBJ1-2; perhaps TRBD1 as D (5 bases). This sequence originates from an adult who was a healthcare worker with PCR-confirmed SARS-CoV-2 infection or an uninfected control (not recorded which). For the CDR3, the DNA is TGTGCCAGCAGGCAGGGTTATGGCTACACCTTC. Residues: CASRQGYGYTF.